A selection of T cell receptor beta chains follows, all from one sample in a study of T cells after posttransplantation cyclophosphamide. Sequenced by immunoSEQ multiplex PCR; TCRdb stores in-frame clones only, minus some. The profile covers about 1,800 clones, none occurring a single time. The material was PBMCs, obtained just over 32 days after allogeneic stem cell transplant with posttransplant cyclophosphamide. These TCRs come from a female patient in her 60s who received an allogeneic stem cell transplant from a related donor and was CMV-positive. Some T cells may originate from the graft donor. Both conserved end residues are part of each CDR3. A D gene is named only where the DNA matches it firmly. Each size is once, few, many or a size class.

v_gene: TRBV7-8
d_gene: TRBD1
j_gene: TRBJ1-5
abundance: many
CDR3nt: TGTGCCAGCAGCCTCCGACAGGGTGGGAGCAATCAGCCCCAGCATTTT
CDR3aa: CASSLRQGGSNQPQHF

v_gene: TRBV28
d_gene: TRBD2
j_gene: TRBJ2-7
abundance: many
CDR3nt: TGTGCCAGCAGCCCGACTAGCGGGAGCTACGAGCAGTACTTC
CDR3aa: CASSPTSGSYEQYF

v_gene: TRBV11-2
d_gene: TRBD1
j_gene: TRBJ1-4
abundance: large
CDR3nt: TGTGCCAGCAGCCCCCGGACAGGGTTTTACGAAAAACTGTTTTTT
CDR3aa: CASSPRTGFYEKLFF

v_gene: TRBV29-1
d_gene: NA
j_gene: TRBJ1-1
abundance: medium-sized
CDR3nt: TGCAGCGACAGCGACGCGGGGGAAGCTTTCTTT
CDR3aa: CSDSDAGEAFF

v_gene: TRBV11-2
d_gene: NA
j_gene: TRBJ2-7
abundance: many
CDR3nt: TGTGCCAGCAGCTCCAGGGTGCAACACTACGAGCAGTACTTC
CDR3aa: CASSSRVQHYEQYF

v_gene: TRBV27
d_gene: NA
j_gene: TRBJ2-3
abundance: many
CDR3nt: TGTGCCAGCAGCCTTCGGAGCACAGATACGCAGTATTTT
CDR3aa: CASSLRSTDTQYF

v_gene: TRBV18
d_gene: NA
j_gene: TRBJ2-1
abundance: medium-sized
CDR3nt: TGTGCCAGCTCACCACTGGCTAGCGTCTACTACAATGAGCAGTTCTTC
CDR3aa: CASSPLASVYYNEQFF

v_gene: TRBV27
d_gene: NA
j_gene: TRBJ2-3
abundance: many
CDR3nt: TGTGCCAGCAGTCCAGAGGGGGACAACCCCCATACCACAGATACGCAGTATTTT
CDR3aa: CASSPEGDNPHTTDTQYF

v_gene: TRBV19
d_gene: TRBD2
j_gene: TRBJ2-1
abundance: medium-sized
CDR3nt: TGTGCCAGTAGTGGACCGGGACTAGCTGCCTACAATGAGCAGTTCTTC
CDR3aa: CASSGPGLAAYNEQFF

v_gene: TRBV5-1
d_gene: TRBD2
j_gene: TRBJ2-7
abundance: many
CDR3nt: TGCGCCAGCAGCTTTAGCGGGAGTCCCCTCGAGCAGTACTTC
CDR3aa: CASSFSGSPLEQYF

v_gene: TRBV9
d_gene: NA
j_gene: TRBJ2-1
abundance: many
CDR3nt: TGTGCCAGCAGCCCTGGCATCAAGGATGAGCAGTTCTTC
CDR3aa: CASSPGIKDEQFF

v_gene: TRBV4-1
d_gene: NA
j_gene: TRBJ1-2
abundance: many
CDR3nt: TGCGCCAGCAGCCAAGGTCTGTCTCTTGGGCACAGCGCGGGGGGCTACACCTTC
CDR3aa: CASSQGLSLGHSAGGYTF

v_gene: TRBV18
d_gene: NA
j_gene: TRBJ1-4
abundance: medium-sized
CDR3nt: TGTGCCAGCTCAACTACCCAGGGTTTCGGACGCAATGAAAAACTGTTTTTT
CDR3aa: CASSTTQGFGRNEKLFF

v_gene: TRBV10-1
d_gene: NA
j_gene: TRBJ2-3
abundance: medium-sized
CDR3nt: TGCGCCAGCAGCTACACTCACCTCGGGGGAGATACGCAGTATTTT
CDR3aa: CASSYTHLGGDTQYF

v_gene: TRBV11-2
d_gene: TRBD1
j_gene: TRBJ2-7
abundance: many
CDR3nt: TGTGCCAGCAGCGCGCCTAACAGGGGCTCCTACGAGCAGTACTTC
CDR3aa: CASSAPNRGSYEQYF

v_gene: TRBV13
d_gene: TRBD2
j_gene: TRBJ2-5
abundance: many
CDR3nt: TGTGCCAGCAGCTTAAGGAGGGCTAGCGGGACTGGGGAGACCCAGTACTTC
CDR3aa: CASSLRRASGTGETQYF

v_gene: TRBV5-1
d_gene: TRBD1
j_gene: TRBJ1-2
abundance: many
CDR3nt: TGCGCCAGCTCTTTTGACGGACAGGGATTCTATGGCTACACCTTC
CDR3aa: CASSFDGQGFYGYTF

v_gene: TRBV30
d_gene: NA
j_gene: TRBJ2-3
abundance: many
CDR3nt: TGTGCCTGGGGATCCCTAGCGAGACACACAGATACGCAGTATTTT
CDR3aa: CAWGSLARHTDTQYF

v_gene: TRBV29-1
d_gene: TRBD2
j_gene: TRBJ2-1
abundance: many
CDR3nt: TGCAGCGCCGAGCGGGGTCAGCACAATGAGCAGTTCTTC
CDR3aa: CSAERGQHNEQFF

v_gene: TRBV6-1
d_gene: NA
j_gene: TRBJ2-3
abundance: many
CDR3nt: TGTGCCAGCAGTGTTACAGGGCTGGAGGCAGATACGCAGTATTTT
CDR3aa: CASSVTGLEADTQYF

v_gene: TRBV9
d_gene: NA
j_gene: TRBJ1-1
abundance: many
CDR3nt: TGTGCCAGCAGCGGGACCGGGACACTGAATACTGAAGCTTTCTTT
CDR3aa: CASSGTGTLNTEAFF

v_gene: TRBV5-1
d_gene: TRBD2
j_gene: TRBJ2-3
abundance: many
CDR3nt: TGCGCCAGCAGCCTCAAAGCGGGAAGTATCACAGATACGCAGTATTTT
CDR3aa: CASSLKAGSITDTQYF